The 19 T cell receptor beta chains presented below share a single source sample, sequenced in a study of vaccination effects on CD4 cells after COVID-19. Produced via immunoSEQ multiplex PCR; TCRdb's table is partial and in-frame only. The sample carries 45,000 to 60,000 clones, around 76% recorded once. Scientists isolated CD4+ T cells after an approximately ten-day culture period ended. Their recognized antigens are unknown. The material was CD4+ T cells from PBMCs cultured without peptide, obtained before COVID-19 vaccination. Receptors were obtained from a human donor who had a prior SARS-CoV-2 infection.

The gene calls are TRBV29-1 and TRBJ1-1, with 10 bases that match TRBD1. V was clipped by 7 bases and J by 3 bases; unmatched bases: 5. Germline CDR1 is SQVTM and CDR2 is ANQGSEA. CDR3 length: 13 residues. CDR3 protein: CSASGTGDTEAFF. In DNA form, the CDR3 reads TGCAGCGCCTCGGGGACAGGGGACACTGAAGCTTTCTTT.

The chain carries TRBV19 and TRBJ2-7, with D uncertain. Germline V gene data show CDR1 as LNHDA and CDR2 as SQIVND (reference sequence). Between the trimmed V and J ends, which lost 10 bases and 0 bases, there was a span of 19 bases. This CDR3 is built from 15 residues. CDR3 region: CATRALDGSSYEQYF. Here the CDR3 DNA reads TGTGCCACTAGGGCTCTGGACGGATCCTCCTACGAGCAGTACTTC.

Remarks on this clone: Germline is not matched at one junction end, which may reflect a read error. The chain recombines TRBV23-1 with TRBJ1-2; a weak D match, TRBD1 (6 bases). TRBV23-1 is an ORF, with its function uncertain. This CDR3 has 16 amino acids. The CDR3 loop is CASSQSRRPGRGRDPF. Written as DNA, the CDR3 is TGCGCCAGCAGTCAATCGAGGCGGCCGGGCAGGGGAAGGGATCCCTTC.

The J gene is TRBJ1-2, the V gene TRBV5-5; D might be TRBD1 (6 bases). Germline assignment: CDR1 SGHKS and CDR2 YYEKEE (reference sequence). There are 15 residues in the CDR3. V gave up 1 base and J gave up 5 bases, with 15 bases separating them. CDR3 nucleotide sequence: TGTGCCAGCAGCTTGTGGGGGGGGCAGGGATATGGCTACACCTTC. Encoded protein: CASSLWGGQGYGYTF.

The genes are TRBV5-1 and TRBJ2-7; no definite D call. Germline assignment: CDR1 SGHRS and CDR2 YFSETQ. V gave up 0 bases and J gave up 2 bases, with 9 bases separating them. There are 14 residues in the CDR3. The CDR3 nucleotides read TGCGCCAGCAGCTTGGGCCCGACCACCTACGAGCAGTACTTC. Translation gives CASSLGPTTYEQYF.

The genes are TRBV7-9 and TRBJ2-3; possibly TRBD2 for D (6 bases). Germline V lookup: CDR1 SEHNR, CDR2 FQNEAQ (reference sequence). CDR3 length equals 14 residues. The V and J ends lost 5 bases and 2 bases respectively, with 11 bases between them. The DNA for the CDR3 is TGTGCCAGCAGCCCGGAGGGACTCACAGATACGCAGTATTTT. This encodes CASSPEGLTDTQYF.

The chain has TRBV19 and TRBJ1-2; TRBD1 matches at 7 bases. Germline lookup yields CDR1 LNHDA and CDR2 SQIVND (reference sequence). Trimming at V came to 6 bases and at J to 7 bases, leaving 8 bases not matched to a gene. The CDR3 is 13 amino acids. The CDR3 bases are TGTGCCAGTAGCCTTCGGCAGGGGGGTGGCTACACCTTC. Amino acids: CASSLRQGGGYTF.

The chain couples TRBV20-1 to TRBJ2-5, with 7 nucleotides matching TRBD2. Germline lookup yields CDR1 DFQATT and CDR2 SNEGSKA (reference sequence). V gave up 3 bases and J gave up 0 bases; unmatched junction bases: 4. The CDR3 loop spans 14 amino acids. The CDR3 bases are TGCAGTGCTAGTGGCGGGGGAAACCAAGAGACCCAGTACTTC. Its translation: CSASGGGNQETQYF.

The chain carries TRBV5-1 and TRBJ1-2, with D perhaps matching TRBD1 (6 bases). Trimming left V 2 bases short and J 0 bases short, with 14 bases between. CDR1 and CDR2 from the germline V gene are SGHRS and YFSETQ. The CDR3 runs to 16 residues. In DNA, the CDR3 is TGCGCCAGCAGCTTTAACCGGGACACCACTAACTATGGCTACACCTTC. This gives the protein CASSFNRDTTNYGYTF.

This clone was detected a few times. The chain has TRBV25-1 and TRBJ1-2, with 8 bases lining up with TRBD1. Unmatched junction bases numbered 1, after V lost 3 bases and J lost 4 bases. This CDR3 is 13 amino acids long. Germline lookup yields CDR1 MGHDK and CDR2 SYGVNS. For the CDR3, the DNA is TGTGCCAGCAGTGAGGACAGGGCCTATGGCTACACCTTC. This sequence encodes CASSEDRAYGYTF.

CDR3 residues: CASSPWDRGSDTQYF. The CDR3 DNA sequence: TGTGCCAGCAGCCCATGGGACAGGGGATCAGATACGCAGTATTTT. The J gene is TRBJ2-3, the V gene TRBV11-3; TRBD1 matches at 10 bases. The CDR3 covers 15 residues. Germline CDR1 is SGHNT and CDR2 is YENEEA. V shed 5 bases and J 4 bases; nucleotides not matched to a gene: 6.

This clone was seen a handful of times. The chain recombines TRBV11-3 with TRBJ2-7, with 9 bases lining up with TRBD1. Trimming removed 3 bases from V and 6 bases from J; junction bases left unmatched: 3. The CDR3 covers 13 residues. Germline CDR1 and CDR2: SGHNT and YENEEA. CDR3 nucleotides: TGTGCCAGCAGCTTGGGACAGGGTGGCGAGCAGTACTTC. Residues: CASSLGQGGEQYF.

CDR3 in amino acids: CASGSPGQISYF. CDR3 DNA: TGTGCTAGTGGTTCTCCGGGACAGATATCGTACTTC. The rearrangement joins TRBV12-5 to TRBJ2-7; 7 positions match TRBD1. Trimming took 4 bases from V and 12 from J; bases not matched to a gene: 9. CDR1 and CDR2 from the germline V gene are LGHNT and FRNRAP. The CDR3 sequence is 12 residues long.

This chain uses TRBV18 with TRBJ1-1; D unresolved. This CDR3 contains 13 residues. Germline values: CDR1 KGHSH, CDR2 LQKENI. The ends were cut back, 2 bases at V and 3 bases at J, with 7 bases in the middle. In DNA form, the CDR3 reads TGTGCCAGCTCACCAACCAGCTACACTGAAGCTTTCTTT. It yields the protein CASSPTSYTEAFF.

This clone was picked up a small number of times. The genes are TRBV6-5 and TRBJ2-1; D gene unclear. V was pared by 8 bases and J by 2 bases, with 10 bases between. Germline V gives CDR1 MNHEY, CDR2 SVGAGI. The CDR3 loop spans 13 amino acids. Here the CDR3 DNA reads TGTGCCAGCGGACGAGAGACCTACAATGAGCAGTTCTTC. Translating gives CASGRETYNEQFF.

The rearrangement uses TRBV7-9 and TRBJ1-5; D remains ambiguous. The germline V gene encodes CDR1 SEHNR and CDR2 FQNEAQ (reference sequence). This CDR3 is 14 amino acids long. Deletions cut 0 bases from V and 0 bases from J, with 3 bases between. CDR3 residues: CASSLADSNQPQHF. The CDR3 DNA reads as TGTGCCAGCAGCTTAGCAGATAGCAATCAGCCCCAGCATTTT.

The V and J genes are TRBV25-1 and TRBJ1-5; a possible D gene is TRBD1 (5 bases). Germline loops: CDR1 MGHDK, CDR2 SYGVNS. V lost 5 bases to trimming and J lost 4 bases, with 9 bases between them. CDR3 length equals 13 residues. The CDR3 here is CASSRSGNQPQHF. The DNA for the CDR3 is TGTGCCAGCAGTCGATCAGGGAATCAGCCCCAGCATTTT.

The CDR3 coding sequence is TGTGCCAGCCGTTTCGCCCCAGCGGGCTACGAGCAGTACTTC. This codes for CASRFAPAGYEQYF. This sequence joins TRBV2 and TRBJ2-7; a possible D gene is TRBD2 (6 bases). The CDR3 loop spans 14 amino acids. The V end lost 8 bases, the J end lost 3 bases, and 17 bases lay between the germline ends. The germline CDR1 and CDR2 sequences are SNHLY and FYNNEI.

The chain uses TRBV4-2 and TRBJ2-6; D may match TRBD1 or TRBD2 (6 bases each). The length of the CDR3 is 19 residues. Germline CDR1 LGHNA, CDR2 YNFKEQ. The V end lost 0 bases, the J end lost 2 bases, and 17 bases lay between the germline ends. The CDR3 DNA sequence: TGTGCCAGCAGCCAAGAATTGGGACAAGGGAGGACTGGGGCCAACGTCCTGACTTTC. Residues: CASSQELGQGRTGANVLTF.